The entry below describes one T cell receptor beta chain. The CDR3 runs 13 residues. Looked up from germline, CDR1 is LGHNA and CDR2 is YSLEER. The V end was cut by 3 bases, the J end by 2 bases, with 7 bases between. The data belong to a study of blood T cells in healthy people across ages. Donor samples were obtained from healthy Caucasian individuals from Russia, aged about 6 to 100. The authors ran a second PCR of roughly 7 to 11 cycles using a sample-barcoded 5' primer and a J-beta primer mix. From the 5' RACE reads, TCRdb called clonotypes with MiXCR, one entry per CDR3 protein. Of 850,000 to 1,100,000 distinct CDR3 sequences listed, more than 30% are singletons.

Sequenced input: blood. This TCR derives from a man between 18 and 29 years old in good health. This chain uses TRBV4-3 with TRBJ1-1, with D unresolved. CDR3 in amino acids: CASSHGDNTEAFF. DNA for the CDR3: TGCGCCAGCAGCCATGGAGATAACACTGAAGCTTTCTTT.